These 29 T cell receptor beta chains were sequenced from one sample in a study of T cells in Graves' hyperthyroidism and ophthalmopathy. Amplified TCR beta CDR3 regions derived from RNA transcripts. Initially, a first-round RT-PCR of the TCR CDR3 employed the HTBI primer set. TCRdb redid the calling of the multiplex PCR reads with MiXCR, one entry per CDR3 protein. There are 300,000 to 450,000 distinct CDR3 sequences in the sample; under 15% occur only once, and 30% to 35% lies in the top ten. Material: blood. Receptor source: a young woman with Graves' hyperthyroidism.

This chain joins TRBV19 and TRBJ1-5; D is unclear. Deletions cut 2 bases from V and 1 base from J, with 12 bases between. This CDR3 region has 16 residues. Germline V lookup: CDR1 LNHDA, CDR2 SQIVND (reference sequence). In DNA, the CDR3 is TGTGCCAGTAGTATATCCCACGGGGTGAGCAATCAGCCCCAGCATTTT. Protein product: CASSISHGVSNQPQHF. The full variable domain, in which reference TRBV19 and TRBJ1-5 provide the parts outside the CDR3, is DGGITQSPKYLFRKEGQNVTLSCEQNLNHDAMYWYRQDPGQGLRLIYYSQIVNDFQKGDIAEGYSVSREKKESFPLTVTSAQKNPTAFYLCASSISHGVSNQPQHFGDGTRLSIL.

This clonotype was detected many times. CDR3 in amino acids: CASSQGEPSYMHEQYF. The CDR3 DNA reads as TGTGCCAGCAGCCAAGGGGAGCCTAGCTATATGCACGAGCAGTACTTC. The V gene is TRBV4-2, the J gene TRBJ2-7; TRBD2 is a possible D gene (5 bases). This CDR3 region has 16 residues. The germline V and J ends were trimmed by 1 base and 5 bases, with 18 bases remaining between them. Germline V gene lookup returns CDR1 LGHNA and CDR2 YNFKEQ.

This clonotype was seen at least ten times. Here the CDR3 DNA reads TGTGCCAGCAGCTTGGACGGCGTTATGAACACTGAAGCTTTCTTT. This encodes CASSLDGVMNTEAFF. The genes are TRBV5-5 and TRBJ1-1, with unresolved D. The germline V gene has CDR1 SGHKS and CDR2 YYEKEE (reference sequence). This CDR3 region has 15 residues. Trimming took off 0 bases at V and 0 bases at J, with 9 bases between the two ends.

This clonotype showed up just a few times. The junction shows a germline mismatch at one end, possibly a read error. The chain carries TRBV28 and TRBJ2-3, with D perhaps matching TRBD2 (6 bases). The CDR3 is made up of 13 amino acids. The germline gives CDR1 MDHEN, CDR2 SYDVKM. Here the CDR3 DNA reads TGTACCAGCAGTCCTAGCGGCACAGATACGCAGTATTTT. It specifies CTSSPSGTDTQYF.

This clonotype was counted a few times. The chain couples TRBV16 to TRBJ2-7; 12 positions agree with TRBD2. Germline assignment: CDR1 KGHSY and CDR2 FQNENV. The length of the CDR3 is 18 residues. The V and J ends lost 2 bases and 0 bases, in that order; junction bases with no gene match: 8. This CDR3 reads CASSQGTSGRLFSYEQYF. CDR3 sequence (DNA): TGTGCCAGCAGCCAAGGGACTAGCGGGCGACTCTTCTCCTACGAGCAGTACTTC.

Many counts were recorded for this clonotype. The V gene is TRBV10-3, the J gene TRBJ2-3; D may be TRBD2 (5 bases). Germline V gene data show CDR1 as ENHRY and CDR2 as SYGVKD. V lost 3 bases, J lost 3 bases, and 10 bases lay in between. The CDR3 length is 14 residues. CDR3: CAISDSRGTDTQYF. DNA for the CDR3: TGTGCCATCAGTGATTCCCGGGGAACAGATACGCAGTATTTT.

The CDR3 here is CASSLVPARTNYGYTF. CDR3 nucleotides: TGTGCCAGCAGTTTAGTTCCCGCCCGGACTAACTATGGCTACACCTTC. The chain couples TRBV12-3 or TRBV12-4 to TRBJ1-2; D not certain. V was shortened by 1 base and J by 0 bases, with 12 bases between the two germline ends. This CDR3 is 16 amino acids long.

At least ten counts were recorded for this clonotype. The gene calls are TRBV4-2 and TRBJ2-1; TRBD2 agrees at 11 bases. V shed 1 base and J 7 bases; nucleotides not matched to a gene: 9. The CDR3 sequence is 17 residues long. The germline CDR1 and CDR2 sequences are LGHNA and YNFKEQ. The CDR3 DNA reads TGTGCCAGCAGCCAAGTGACGACTAGCGGGATTGGTAATGAGCAGTTCTTC. It is translated as CASSQVTTSGIGNEQFF.

Remarks on this clonotype: This may be a read error: a much more frequent sequence differs by one nucleotide. The rearrangement joins TRBV7-9 to TRBJ2-7, with D possibly TRBD1 on 6 matching bases. CDR1 and CDR2 (germline): SEHNR, FQNEAQ (reference sequence). V was cut by 1 base and J by 9 bases, with 13 bases left in between. This CDR3 is 13 amino acids long. The CDR3 bases are TGTGCCAGCAGCTTAGGGCAGGGGAACGGGCAGTACTTC. Its protein is CASSLGQGNGQYF.

This clonotype was picked up many times. The chain employs TRBV29-1 and TRBJ2-1; possibly TRBD2 for D (6 bases). V was trimmed by 4 bases and J by 8 bases, leaving 9 bases between them. The CDR3 totals 11 residues. From germline, CDR1 is SQVTM and CDR2 ANQGSEA. CDR3 region: CSVGRDHEQFF. CDR3 DNA: TGCAGCGTTGGGCGGGACCATGAGCAGTTCTTC.

This clonotype was recorded many times. The CDR3 DNA is TGTGCCTGGAGTCAAGGGGGCGGAGGGGGCAATCAGCCCCAGCATTTT. Residues: CAWSQGGGGGNQPQHF. This chain links TRBV30 with TRBJ1-5; 7 nucleotides align to TRBD1. In germline, CDR1 is GTSNPN, CDR2 SVGIG (reference sequence). The CDR3 covers 16 residues. Trimming took 2 bases from V and 2 from J; bases not matched to a gene: 9.

This clonotype was seen only a few times. The chain uses TRBV20-1 and TRBJ2-1; D is unresolved. V gave up 6 bases and J gave up 4 bases, with 22 bases separating them. Germline CDR1 reads DFQATT; CDR2 reads SNEGSKA (reference sequence). This CDR3 has 16 residues. CDR3 nucleotides: TGCAGTGCCAATCCGGACCATAGAAGTCCTTACAATGAGCAGTTCTTC. It encodes CSANPDHRSPYNEQFF.

A remark on this clonotype: A much larger clone differs by one base, so this may be a read error. V is TRBV11-2 and J is TRBJ2-1; a possible D gene is TRBD1 (7 bases). Germline V lookup: CDR1 SGHAT, CDR2 FQNNGV. V lost 1 base, J lost 8 bases, and 18 bases lay in between. The CDR3 spans 16 residues. CDR3 DNA sequence: TGTGCCAGCAGCTTAGCTCCAGGGGGGCTGATTGATGAGCAGTTCTTC. Translated: CASSLAPGGLIDEQFF.

This clonotype came up a few times. The chain recombines TRBV20-1 with TRBJ2-7; 8 nucleotides match TRBD1. Germline V gives CDR1 DFQATT, CDR2 SNEGSKA (reference sequence). V lost 5 bases to trimming and J lost 3 bases; unmatched junction nucleotides: 6. The CDR3 loop spans 13 amino acids. This chain's CDR3 is CSALTGAVYEQYF. CDR3 nucleotides: TGCAGTGCTCTGACAGGGGCGGTCTACGAGCAGTACTTC.

This clonotype appeared a few times. At one of its ends the junction is not consistent with the germline gene, which may arise from a read error. The chain recombines TRBV5-4 with TRBJ2-2; D may match TRBD1 or TRBD2 (5 bases each). The CDR3 covers 12 residues. The germline V gene encodes CDR1 SGHNT and CDR2 YYREEE (reference sequence). CDR3 in DNA: TGTGCCAGCAGCTTGGGTCAGCGGACACCCATTTTT. This encodes CASSLGQRTPIF.

V and J are TRBV19 and TRBJ2-7; no clear D gene. This CDR3 has 16 amino acids. V was clipped by 5 bases and J by 0 bases, with 17 bases between them. Germline V CDR1 and CDR2: LNHDA, SQIVND (reference sequence). Written as DNA, the CDR3 is TGTGCCAGTAGTCCCTCCTTCGGGTTGACCTCCTACGAGCAGTACTTC. Translated, it gives CASSPSFGLTSYEQYF.

V is TRBV6-2 or TRBV6-3 and J is TRBJ2-3; no reliable D call. The germline V and J ends were trimmed by 6 bases and 4 bases, with 14 bases remaining between them. CDR1 MNHEY and CDR2 SVGEGT come from the germline V gene. The CDR3 contains 14 residues. CDR3 residues: CASRQASGADTQYF. CDR3 nucleotides: TGTGCCAGCAGACAAGCCTCAGGCGCAGATACGCAGTATTTT.

This clonotype occurred many times. The rearrangement links TRBV6-1 to TRBJ1-5; 8 bases fit TRBD1. CDR3 length equals 16 residues. Germline CDR1 is MNHNS and CDR2 is SASEGT. The junction had 6 bases not matched to a gene; V was cut back by 3 bases and J by 2 bases. The CDR3 nucleotides are TGTGCCAGCAGTGAGAGGGACAGGTGGGGCAATCAGCCCCAGCATTTT. Translated, it gives CASSERDRWGNQPQHF.

This clonotype has ten or more counts. The chain uses TRBV4-1 and TRBJ1-6; the D is unclear. Germline CDR1 MGHRA, CDR2 YSYEKL. Trimming took off 4 bases at V and 0 bases at J, with 7 bases between the two ends. The CDR3 spans 15 residues. The CDR3 spells CASSRDFSYNSPLHF. DNA for the CDR3: TGCGCCAGCAGCCGCGACTTCTCCTATAATTCACCCCTCCACTTT.

On this clonotype: The junction differs from germline at one of its ends, possibly a read error. This chain links TRBV5-1 with TRBJ1-4, with TRBD1 as a possible D gene (6 bases). Germline values: CDR1 SGHRS, CDR2 YFSETQ. The CDR3 extends over 15 amino acids. The CDR3 sequence: CASSWGQGSREKLFF. The CDR3, as DNA: TGTGCCAGCAGCTGGGGCCAGGGGTCTCGTGAAAAACTGTTTTTT.

In this sample, this clonotype turned up many times. The chain carries TRBV20-1 and TRBJ2-3; 8 nucleotides agree with TRBD2. This CDR3 has 15 residues. Unmatched junction bases numbered 8, after V lost 0 bases and J lost 6 bases. Looked up from germline, CDR1 is DFQATT and CDR2 is SNEGSKA (reference sequence). The CDR3 DNA follows: TGCAGTGCTAGAGATCGGGGGAGCGGGAGTGATACGCAGTATTTT. As protein: CSARDRGSGSDTQYF.

This clonotype was seen repeatedly, ten times or more. The chain is built from TRBV11-2 and TRBJ2-7; TRBD1 aligns across 7 bases. V shed 5 bases, J shed 0 bases, and the junction held 7 bases outside the gene matches. Germline values: CDR1 SGHAT, CDR2 FQNNGV. CDR3 length equals 15 residues. The CDR3 coding sequence is TGTGCCAGCAGCACCCACAGGGGCCGCTCCTACGAGCAGTACTTC. Translating it yields CASSTHRGRSYEQYF. The full variable domain, with the rest looked up from reference TRBV11-2 and TRBJ2-7, is EAGVAQSPRYKIIEKRQSVAFWCNPISGHATLYWYQQILGQGPKLLIQFQNNGVVDDSQLPKDRFSAERLKGVDSTLKIQPAKLEDSAVYLCASSTHRGRSYEQYFGPGTRLTVT.

Points on this clonotype: Being one base from a much bigger clone, this may be a read error. The gene calls are TRBV20-1 and TRBJ2-7; possibly TRBD2 for D (5 bases). This CDR3 has 12 amino acids. Germline loops: CDR1 DFQATT, CDR2 SNEGSKA (reference sequence). The CDR3 bases are TGCAGTGCTCGAGACTATCTACACGAGCAGTACTTC. Translated: CSARDYLHEQYF.

The V call is TRBV28, the J call TRBJ1-5; possibly TRBD1 for D (6 bases). V was trimmed by 6 bases and J by 7 bases, leaving 19 bases between them. Germline CDR1 and CDR2: MDHEN and SYDVKM. CDR3 length: 15 residues. The CDR3 here is CASSSTGRARQPQHF. DNA of the CDR3: TGTGCCAGCAGCTCAACAGGGCGGGCGCGGCAGCCCCAGCATTTT.

This clonotype has more than one count but fewer than ten. This sequence joins TRBV5-1 and TRBJ1-4; D unclear. V was shortened by 2 bases and J by 3 bases, with 2 bases between the two germline ends. CDR1 is SGHRS and CDR2 is YFSETQ in the germline V gene. This CDR3 contains 12 residues. The CDR3 DNA reads TGCGCCAGCAGCTTTCCTAATGAAAAACTGTTTTTT. It encodes CASSFPNEKLFF.

To note about this clonotype: A clone one base away is much larger, so this may be a read error. The rearrangement joins TRBV2 to TRBJ1-3, with D unresolved. Germline V gene lookup returns CDR1 SNHLY and CDR2 FYNNEI. The CDR3 is 14 residues long. The V end was cut by 4 bases, the J end by 4 bases, with 11 bases between. The DNA for the CDR3 is TGTGCCAGCAGTGGGTCACGGGTCGGAAACACCATATATTTT. Translating it yields CASSGSRVGNTIYF.

The chain links TRBV15 to TRBJ1-3, with D possibly matching TRBD1 (5 bases). CDR3 length equals 16 residues. Trimming stripped 5 bases from V and 2 bases from J, with 16 bases between. The germline V gene has CDR1 LNHNV and CDR2 YYDKDF (reference sequence). The CDR3 spells CATSGGGLGAGNTIYF. CDR3 sequence (DNA): TGTGCCACCAGCGGGGGGGGTTTGGGCGCTGGAAACACCATATATTTT. Drawing the rest from reference TRBV15 and TRBJ1-3, the complete variable domain is DAMVIQNPRYQVTQFGKPVTLSCSQTLNHNVMYWYQQKSSQAPKLLFHYYDKDFNNEADTPDNFQSRRPNTSFCFLDIRSPGLGDTAMYLCATSGGGLGAGNTIYFGEGSWLTVV.

This clonotype was seen only a few times. J is TRBJ1-6 and V is TRBV4-1, with 7 bases identical to TRBD1. This CDR3 contains 17 residues. Germline V gene sequence: CDR1 MGHRA, CDR2 YSYEKL. The ends lost 4 bases at V and 8 bases at J; junction bases unmatched: 14. DNA of the CDR3: TGCGCCAGCAGCCGCACCCCGGACCACAGGGGCGATTCACCCCTCCACTTT. This translates into CASSRTPDHRGDSPLHF.

This clonotype was observed many times. The chain joins TRBV28 to TRBJ2-7; the D call may be TRBD1 or TRBD2 (7 bases each). Per germline, CDR1 MDHEN and CDR2 SYDVKM. The CDR3 covers 15 residues. The V end was cut by 8 bases, the J end by 4 bases, with 21 bases between. Here the CDR3 DNA reads TGTGCCAGCCTAGGGCAGGGGGGGGGAAAATACGAGCAGTACTTC. Translated: CASLGQGGGKYEQYF.